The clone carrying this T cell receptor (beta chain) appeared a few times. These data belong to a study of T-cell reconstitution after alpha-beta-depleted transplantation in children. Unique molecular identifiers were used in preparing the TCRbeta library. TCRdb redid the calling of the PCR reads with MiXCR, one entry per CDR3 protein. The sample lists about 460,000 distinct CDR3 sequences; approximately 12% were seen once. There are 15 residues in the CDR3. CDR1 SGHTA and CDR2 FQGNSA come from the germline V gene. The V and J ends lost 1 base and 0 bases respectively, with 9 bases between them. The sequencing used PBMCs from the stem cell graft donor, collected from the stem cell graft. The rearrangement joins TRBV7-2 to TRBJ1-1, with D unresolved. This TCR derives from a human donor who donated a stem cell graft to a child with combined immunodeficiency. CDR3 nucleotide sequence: TGTGCCAGCAGCTTAGGACACCGGTTGAACACTGAAGCTTTCTTT. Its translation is CASSLGHRLNTEAFF.